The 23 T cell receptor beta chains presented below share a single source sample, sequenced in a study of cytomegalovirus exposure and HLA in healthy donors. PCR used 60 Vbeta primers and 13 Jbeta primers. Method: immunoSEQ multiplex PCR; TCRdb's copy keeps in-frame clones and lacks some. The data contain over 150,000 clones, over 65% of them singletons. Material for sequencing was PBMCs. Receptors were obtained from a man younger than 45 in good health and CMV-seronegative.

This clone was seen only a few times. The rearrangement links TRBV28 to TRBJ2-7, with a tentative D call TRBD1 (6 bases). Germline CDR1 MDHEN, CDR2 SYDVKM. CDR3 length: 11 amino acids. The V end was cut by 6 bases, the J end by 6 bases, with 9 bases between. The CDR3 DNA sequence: TGTGCCAGCAGCTCAGGGGTCGAGCAGTACTTC. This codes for CASSSGVEQYF.

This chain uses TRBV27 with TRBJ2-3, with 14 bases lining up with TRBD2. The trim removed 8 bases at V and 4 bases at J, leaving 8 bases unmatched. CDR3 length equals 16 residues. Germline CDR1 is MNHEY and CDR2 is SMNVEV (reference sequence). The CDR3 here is CASGLAGGRGSDTQYF. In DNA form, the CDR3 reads TGTGCCAGCGGACTAGCGGGGGGCAGGGGTTCAGATACGCAGTATTTT.

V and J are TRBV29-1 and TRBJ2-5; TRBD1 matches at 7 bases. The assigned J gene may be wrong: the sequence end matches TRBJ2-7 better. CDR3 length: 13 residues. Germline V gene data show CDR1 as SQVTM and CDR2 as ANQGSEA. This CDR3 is CSVGFDRAYEQYF. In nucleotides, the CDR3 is TGCAGCGTTGGTTTTGACAGGGCCTACGAGCAGTACTTC.

The CDR3 is CASSVVSGGGTDTQYF. As DNA, the CDR3 is TGTGCCAGCAGCGTAGTCTCGGGGGGTGGGACAGATACGCAGTATTTT. The J gene is TRBJ2-3, the V gene TRBV9; 7 bases line up with TRBD2. Germline values: CDR1 SGDLS, CDR2 YYNGEE. The J segment lost 3 bases and the V segment lost 0 bases, leaving 7 bases of the junction unmatched. CDR3 length: 16 amino acids.

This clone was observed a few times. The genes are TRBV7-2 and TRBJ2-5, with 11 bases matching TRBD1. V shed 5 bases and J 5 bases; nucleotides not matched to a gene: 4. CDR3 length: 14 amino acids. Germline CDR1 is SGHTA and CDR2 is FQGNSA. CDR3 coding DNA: TGTGCCAGCAGCGTAGGACAGGGGGCGGAGACCCAGTACTTC. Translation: CASSVGQGAETQYF.

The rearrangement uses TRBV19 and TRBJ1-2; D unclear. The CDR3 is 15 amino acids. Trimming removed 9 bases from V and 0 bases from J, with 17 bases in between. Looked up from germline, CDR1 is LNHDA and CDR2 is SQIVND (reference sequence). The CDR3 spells CASTGNSIPNYGYTF. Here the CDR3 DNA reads TGTGCCAGCACGGGGAACTCCATACCTAACTATGGCTACACCTTC.

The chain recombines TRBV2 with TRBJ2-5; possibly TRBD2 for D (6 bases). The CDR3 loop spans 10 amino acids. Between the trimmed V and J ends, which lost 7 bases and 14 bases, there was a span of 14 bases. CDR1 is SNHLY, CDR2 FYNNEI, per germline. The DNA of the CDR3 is TGTGCCAGCATCGGACGAGCGGGCTACTTC. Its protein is CASIGRAGYF.

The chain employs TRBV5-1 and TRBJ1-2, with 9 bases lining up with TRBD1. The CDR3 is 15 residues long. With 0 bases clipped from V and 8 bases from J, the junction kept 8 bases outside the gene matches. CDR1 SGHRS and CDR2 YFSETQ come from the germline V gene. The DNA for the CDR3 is TGCGCCAGCAGCTTGGTCCAGGGACAGGGCATCGGCTACACCTTC. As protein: CASSLVQGQGIGYTF.

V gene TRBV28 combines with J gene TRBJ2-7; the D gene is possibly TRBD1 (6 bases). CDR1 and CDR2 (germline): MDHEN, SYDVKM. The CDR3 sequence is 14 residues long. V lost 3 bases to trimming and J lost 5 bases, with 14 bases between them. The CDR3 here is CASSFQGLRNEQYF. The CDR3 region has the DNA TGTGCCAGCAGTTTTCAGGGGTTAAGAAACGAGCAGTACTTC.

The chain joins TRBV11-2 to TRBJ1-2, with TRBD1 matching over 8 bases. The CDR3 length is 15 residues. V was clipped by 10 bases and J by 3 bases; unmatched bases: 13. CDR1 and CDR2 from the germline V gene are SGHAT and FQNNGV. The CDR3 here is CATVNPGTGDYGYTF. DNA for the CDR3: TGTGCCACCGTAAACCCCGGGACAGGTGACTATGGCTACACCTTC.

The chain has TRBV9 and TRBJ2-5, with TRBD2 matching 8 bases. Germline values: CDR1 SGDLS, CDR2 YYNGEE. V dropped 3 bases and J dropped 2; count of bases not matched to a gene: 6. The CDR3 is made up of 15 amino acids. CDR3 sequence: CASSAGGAVQETQYF. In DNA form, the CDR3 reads TGTGCCAGCAGCGCGGGGGGGGCGGTTCAAGAGACCCAGTACTTC.

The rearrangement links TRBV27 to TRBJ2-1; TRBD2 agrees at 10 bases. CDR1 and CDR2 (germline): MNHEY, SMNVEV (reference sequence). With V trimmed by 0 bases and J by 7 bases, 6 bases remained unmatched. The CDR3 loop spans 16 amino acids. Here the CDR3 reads CASSLSSGGFRNEQFF. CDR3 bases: TGTGCCAGCAGTTTATCTAGCGGGGGGTTTAGGAATGAGCAGTTCTTC.

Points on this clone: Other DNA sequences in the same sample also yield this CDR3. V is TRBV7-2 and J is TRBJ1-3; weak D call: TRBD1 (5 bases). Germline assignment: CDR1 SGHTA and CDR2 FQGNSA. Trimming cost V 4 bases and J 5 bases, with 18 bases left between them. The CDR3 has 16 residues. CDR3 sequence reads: CASSSPVTGERNTIYF. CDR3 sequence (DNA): TGTGCCAGCAGCTCGCCCGTGACGGGGGAGAGAAACACCATATATTTT. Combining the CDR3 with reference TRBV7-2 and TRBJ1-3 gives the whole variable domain GAGVSQSPSNKVTEKGKDVELRCDPISGHTALYWYRQSLGQGLEFLIYFQGNSAPDKSGLPSDRFSAERTGGSVSTLTIQRTQQEDSAVYLCASSSPVTGERNTIYFGEGSWLTVV.

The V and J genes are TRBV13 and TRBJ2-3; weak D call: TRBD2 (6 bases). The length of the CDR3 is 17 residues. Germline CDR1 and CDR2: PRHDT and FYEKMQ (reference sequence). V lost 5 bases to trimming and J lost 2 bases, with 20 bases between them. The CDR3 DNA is TGTGCCAGCAGCCGACCTAAGTTTGGGGGGACCACAGATACGCAGTATTTT. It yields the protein CASSRPKFGGTTDTQYF.

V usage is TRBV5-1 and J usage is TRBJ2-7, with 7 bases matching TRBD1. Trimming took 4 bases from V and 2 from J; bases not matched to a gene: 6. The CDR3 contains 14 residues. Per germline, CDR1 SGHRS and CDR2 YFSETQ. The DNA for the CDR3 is TGCGCCAGCAGCCTGATGACAGGGACCTACGAGCAGTACTTC. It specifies CASSLMTGTYEQYF.

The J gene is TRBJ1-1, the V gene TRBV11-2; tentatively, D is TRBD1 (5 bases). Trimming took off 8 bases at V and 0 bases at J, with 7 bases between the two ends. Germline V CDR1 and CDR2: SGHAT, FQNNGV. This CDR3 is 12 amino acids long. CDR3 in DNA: TGTGCCAGCGGGGGGTTGAACACTGAAGCTTTCTTT. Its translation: CASGGLNTEAFF.

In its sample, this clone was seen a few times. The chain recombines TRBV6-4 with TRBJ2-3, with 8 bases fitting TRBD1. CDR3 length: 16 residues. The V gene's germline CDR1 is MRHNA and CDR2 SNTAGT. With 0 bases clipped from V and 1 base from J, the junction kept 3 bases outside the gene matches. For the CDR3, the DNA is TGTGCCAGCAGTGACTCTCCGGGACAGGGCACAGATACGCAGTATTTT. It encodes CASSDSPGQGTDTQYF.

CDR3 residues: CASSRDRGRTGELFF. Here the CDR3 DNA reads TGTGCCAGTAGTAGAGACAGGGGGCGGACCGGGGAGCTGTTTTTT. The rearrangement links TRBV19 to TRBJ2-2; TRBD1 agrees at 10 bases. CDR3 size: 15 residues. V gave up 4 bases and J gave up 5 bases; unmatched junction bases: 4. CDR1 is LNHDA, CDR2 SQIVND, per germline (reference sequence).

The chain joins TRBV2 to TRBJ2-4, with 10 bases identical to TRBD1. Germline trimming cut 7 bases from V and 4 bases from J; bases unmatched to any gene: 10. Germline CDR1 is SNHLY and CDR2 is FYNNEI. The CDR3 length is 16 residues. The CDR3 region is CASKNTGTGEKNIQYF. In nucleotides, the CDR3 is TGTGCCAGCAAAAATACCGGGACAGGGGAGAAAAACATTCAGTACTTC. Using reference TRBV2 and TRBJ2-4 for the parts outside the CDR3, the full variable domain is EPEVTQTPSHQVTQMGQEVILRCVPISNHLYFYWYRQILGQKVEFLVSFYNNEISEKSEIFDDQFSVERPDGSNFTLKIRSTKLEDSAMYFCASKNTGTGEKNIQYFGAGTRLSVL.

The CDR3 sequence is CASSSRDRAGGYTF. The CDR3 nucleotides read TGTGCCAGCAGTTCCCGGGACAGGGCCGGCGGCTACACCTTC. The rearrangement links TRBV6-5 to TRBJ1-2; the match to TRBD1 covers 9 bases. CDR3 length: 14 residues. The germline V gene has CDR1 MNHEY and CDR2 SVGAGI. V shed 4 bases, J shed 8 bases, and the junction held 8 bases outside the gene matches.

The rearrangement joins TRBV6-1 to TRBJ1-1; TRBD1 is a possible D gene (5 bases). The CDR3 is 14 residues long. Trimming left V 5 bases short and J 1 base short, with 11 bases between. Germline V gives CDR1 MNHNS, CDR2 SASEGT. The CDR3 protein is CASSNRNTNTEAFF. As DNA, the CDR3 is TGTGCCAGCAGTAACAGGAACACGAACACTGAAGCTTTCTTT.

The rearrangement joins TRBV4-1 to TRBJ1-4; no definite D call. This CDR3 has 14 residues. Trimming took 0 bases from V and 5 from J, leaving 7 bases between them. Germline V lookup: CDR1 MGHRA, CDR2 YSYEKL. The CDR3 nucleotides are TGCGCCAGCAGCCAAGACCGAGGCAATGAAAAACTGTTTTTT. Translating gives CASSQDRGNEKLFF.

DNA for the CDR3: TGTGCCAGCAGCCCCCGGACAGTGTACGAGCAGTACTTC. Translation gives CASSPRTVYEQYF. The chain combines TRBV7-8 with TRBJ2-7, with D perhaps TRBD1 (6 bases). Between the trimmed V and J ends, which lost 5 bases and 4 bases, there was a span of 12 bases. In germline, CDR1 is SGHVS, CDR2 FQNEAQ. The CDR3 has 13 amino acids. The full variable domain, completed using reference TRBV7-8 and TRBJ2-7, is GAGVSQSPRYKVAKRGQDVALRCDPISGHVSLFWYQQALGQGPEFLTYFQNEAQLDKSGLPSDRFFAERPEGSVSTLKIQRTQQEDSAVYLCASSPRTVYEQYFGPGTRLTVT.